This T cell receptor (beta chain) was identified in a study of CD8 T cells in ankylosing spondylitis. Via MiXCR, TCRdb re-called the 5' RACE reads, giving one row per CDR3 protein. Found here are under 400,000 distinct CDR3 sequences, 11% of them singletons; the top ten hold roughly 9%. Germline values: CDR1 DFQATT, CDR2 SNEGSKA (reference sequence). The V and J ends lost 0 bases and 8 bases, in that order; junction bases with no gene match: 5. CDR3 length: 14 amino acids. Points on this clonotype: This may stem from a read error, because a much larger clone lies one nucleotide away.

Sequencing was performed on blood, either unsorted or a sorted T cell fraction (not recorded which). The origin of this receptor is a female donor with ankylosing spondylitis or in good health (not recorded which). V gene TRBV20-1 combines with J gene TRBJ2-2; 8 nucleotides agree with TRBD2. DNA for the CDR3: TGCAGTGCTAGAGAGACTAGCGAGAGAGGGGAGCTGTTTTTT. Residues: CSARETSERGELFF.